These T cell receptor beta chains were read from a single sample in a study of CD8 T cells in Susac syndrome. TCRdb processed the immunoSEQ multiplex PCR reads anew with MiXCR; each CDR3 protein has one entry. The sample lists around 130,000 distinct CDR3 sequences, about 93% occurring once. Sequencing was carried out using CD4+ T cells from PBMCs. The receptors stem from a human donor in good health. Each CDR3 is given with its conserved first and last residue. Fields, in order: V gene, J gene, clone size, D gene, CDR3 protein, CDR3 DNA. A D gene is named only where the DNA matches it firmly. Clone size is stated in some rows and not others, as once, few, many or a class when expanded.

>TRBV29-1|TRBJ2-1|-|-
CSVTIPVRGKIVNEQFF
TGCAGCGTCACCATCCCTGTCCGGGGGAAAATCGTCAATGAGCAGTTCTTC
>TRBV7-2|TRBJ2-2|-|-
CASSLVRATGELFF
TGTGCCAGCAGCTTAGTGCGGGCGACCGGGGAGCTGTTTTTT
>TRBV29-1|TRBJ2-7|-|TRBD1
CSVGGDRVHEQYF
TGCAGCGTCGGCGGGGACAGGGTCCACGAGCAGTACTTC
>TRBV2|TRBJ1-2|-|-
CASSEEGIGYGYTF
TGTGCCAGCAGTGAAGAGGGAATAGGCTATGGCTACACCTTC
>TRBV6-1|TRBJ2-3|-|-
CASNVGRETDTQYF
TGTGCCAGCAACGTTGGCAGGGAGACAGATACGCAGTATTTT
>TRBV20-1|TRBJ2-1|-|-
CSAREGGGYLNEQFF
TGCAGTGCTAGAGAGGGGGGAGGATACCTCAATGAGCAGTTCTTC
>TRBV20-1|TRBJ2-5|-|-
CSARGVGETQYF
TGCAGTGCTAGAGGAGTTGGGGAGACCCAGTACTTC
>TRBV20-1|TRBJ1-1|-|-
CSARGARVTEAFF
TGCAGTGCAAGAGGGGCTAGGGTCACTGAAGCTTTCTTT
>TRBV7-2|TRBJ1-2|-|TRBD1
CASSSRQGIYGYTF
TGTGCCAGCAGCTCTCGACAGGGTATTTATGGCTACACCTTC
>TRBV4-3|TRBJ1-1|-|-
CASSPHGTVNTEAFF
TGCGCCAGCAGCCCACACGGTACAGTGAACACTGAAGCTTTCTTT
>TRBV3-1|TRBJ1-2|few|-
CASSQNVGSTNYGYTF
TGTGCCAGCAGCCAAAATGTTGGCAGCACTAACTATGGCTACACCTTC
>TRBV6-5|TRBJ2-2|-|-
CASSYSRAAGELFF
TGTGCCAGCAGTTACTCCAGGGCAGCCGGGGAGCTGTTTTTT
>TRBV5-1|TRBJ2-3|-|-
CASSPVEGADTQYF
TGCGCCAGCAGCCCCGTAGAGGGGGCAGATACGCAGTATTTT
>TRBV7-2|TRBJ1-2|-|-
CASSDPGVFSYTF
TGTGCCAGCAGCGACCCTGGGGTGTTTAGCTACACCTTC
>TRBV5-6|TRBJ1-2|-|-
CASSRGGVANYGYTF
TGTGCCAGCAGCCGGGGGGGGGTAGCTAACTATGGCTACACCTTC
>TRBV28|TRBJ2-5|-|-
CASIDRRLGTQYF
TGTGCCAGCATAGACAGGCGCCTAGGAACCCAGTACTTC
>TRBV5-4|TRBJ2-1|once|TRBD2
CASSPPPSGVNEQFF
TGTGCCAGCAGCCCTCCCCCGAGCGGGGTCAATGAGCAGTTCTTC
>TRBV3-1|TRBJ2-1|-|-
CASSLAGEASTYNEQFF
TGTGCCAGCAGCCTCGCAGGGGAAGCAAGTACCTACAATGAGCAGTTCTTC
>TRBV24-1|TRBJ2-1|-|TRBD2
CATSDPNSGRAGNEQFF
TGTGCCACCAGTGATCCCAATAGCGGGAGGGCTGGCAATGAGCAGTTCTTC
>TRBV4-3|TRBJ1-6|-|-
CASSQDGALAFANSPLHF
TGCGCCAGCAGCCAAGATGGGGCCCTTGCTTTTGCGAATTCACCCCTCCACTTT
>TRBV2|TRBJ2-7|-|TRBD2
CASRLAGYEQYF
TGTGCCAGCAGGCTAGCGGGGTACGAGCAGTACTTC
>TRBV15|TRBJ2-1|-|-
CATSTDNYNEQFF
TGTGCCACCAGCACCGACAACTACAATGAGCAGTTCTTC
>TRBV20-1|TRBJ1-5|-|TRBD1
CSASLRDRGSNQPQHF
TGCAGTGCTAGCCTTAGGGACAGGGGGAGCAATCAGCCCCAGCATTTT
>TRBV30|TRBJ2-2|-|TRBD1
CAWKHKGARDTGELFF
TGTGCCTGGAAACATAAGGGGGCTCGGGACACCGGGGAGCTGTTTTTT
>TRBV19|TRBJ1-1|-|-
CASNGGRRNTEAFF
TGTGCCAGTAATGGGGGTAGGAGAAACACTGAAGCTTTCTTT
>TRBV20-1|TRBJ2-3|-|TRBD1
CSARPDRGGYTDTQYF
TGCAGTGCTAGACCCGACAGGGGGGGATACACAGATACGCAGTATTTT
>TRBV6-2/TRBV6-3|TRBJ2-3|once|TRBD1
CASGTGALTDTQYF
TGTGCCAGCGGGACAGGGGCGTTAACAGATACGCAGTATTTT
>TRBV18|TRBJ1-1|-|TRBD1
CASSLGGSDTEAFF
TGTGCCAGCTCACTAGGGGGCTCTGACACTGAAGCTTTCTTT
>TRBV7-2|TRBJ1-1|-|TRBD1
CASSNPDRGNTEAFF
TGTGCCAGCAGCAATCCGGACAGGGGTAACACTGAAGCTTTCTTT
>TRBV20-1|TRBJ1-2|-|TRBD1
CSVGQENYGYTF
TGCAGTGTTGGACAGGAGAACTATGGCTACACCTTC
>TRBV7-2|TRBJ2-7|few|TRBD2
CASSLEGASGVSYEQYF
TGTGCCAGCAGCTTAGAAGGGGCTAGCGGGGTCTCCTACGAGCAGTACTTC
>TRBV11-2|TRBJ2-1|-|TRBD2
CASSPGLAGLHEQFF
TGTGCCAGCAGTCCTGGACTAGCGGGTCTCCATGAGCAGTTCTTC
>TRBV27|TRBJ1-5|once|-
CASSLSGRGTLRNQPQHF
TGTGCCAGCAGTTTATCTGGGCGGGGGACACTGAGGAATCAGCCCCAGCATTTT
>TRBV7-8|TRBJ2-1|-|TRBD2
CASSSLAVGGNEQFF
TGTGCCAGCAGCTCGCTAGCGGTCGGCGGCAATGAGCAGTTCTTC
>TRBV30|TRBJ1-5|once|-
CAWSVGGNQPQHF
TGTGCCTGGAGTGTAGGGGGGAATCAGCCCCAGCATTTT
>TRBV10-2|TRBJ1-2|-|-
CASSESRQPGKDYGYTF
TGCGCCAGCAGTGAGTCTCGCCAACCGGGGAAGGACTATGGCTACACCTTC
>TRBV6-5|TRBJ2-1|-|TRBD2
CASSYQLAGVDEQFF
TGTGCCAGCAGTTACCAACTAGCGGGAGTAGATGAGCAGTTCTTC